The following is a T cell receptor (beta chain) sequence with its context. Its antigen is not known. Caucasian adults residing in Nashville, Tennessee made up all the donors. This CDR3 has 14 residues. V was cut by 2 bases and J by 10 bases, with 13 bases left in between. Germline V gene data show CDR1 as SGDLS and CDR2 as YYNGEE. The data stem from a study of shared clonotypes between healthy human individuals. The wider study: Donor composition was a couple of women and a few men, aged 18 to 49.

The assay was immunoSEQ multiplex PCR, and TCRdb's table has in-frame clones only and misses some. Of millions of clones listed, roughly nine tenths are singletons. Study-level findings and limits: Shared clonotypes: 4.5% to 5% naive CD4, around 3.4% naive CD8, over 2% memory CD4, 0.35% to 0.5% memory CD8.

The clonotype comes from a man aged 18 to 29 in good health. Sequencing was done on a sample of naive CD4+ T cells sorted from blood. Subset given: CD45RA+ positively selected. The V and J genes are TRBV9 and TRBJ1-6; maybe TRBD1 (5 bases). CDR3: CASSVAGERSPLHF. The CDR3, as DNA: TGTGCCAGCAGCGTGGCGGGGGAACGGTCACCCCTCCACTTT. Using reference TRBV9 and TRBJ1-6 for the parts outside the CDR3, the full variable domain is DSGVTQTPKHLITATGQRVTLRCSPRSGDLSVYWYQQSLDQGLQFLIQYYNGEERAKGNILERFSAQQFPDLHSELNLSSLELGDSALYFCASSVAGERSPLHFGNGTRLTVT.